This T cell receptor (beta chain) was recorded in a study of immune reconstitution after stem cell transplant in scleroderma (TCRdb year 2017). Inclusive of the bounding cysteine and phenylalanine, the CDR3 is 16 residues long. Here the CDR3 DNA is all that survives: 48 bases in frame from base 1. Reading the germline V gene gives CDR1 SGHTA and CDR2 FQGNSA. V gives up 5 bases and J gives up 9 bases, and the segment between their germline ends measures 24 bases. Receptor amplification or capture employed RT-PCR. TCRdb records Illumina MiSeq as the sequencer. TCRdb ran its own pipeline on the public reads, namely fastp trimming at Q25 and MiXCR clone calling, and kept in-frame beta chains. Each CDR3 protein appears once, grouped with its most common genes and DNA. Counted in this sample were 3,800 or so distinct CDR3 sequences; 6.3% of them appeared once. The top ten hold about 16% of the sample. This clonotype was detected a few times. The antigen it binds to is not known. No much larger clone exists at a distance of one base, and base qualities are not known.

This receptor was identified in a female donor with systemic sclerosis. Donor details come from another sample of the same person, matched by shared clones. The sample was acquired before or after autologous hematopoietic stem cell transplantation (not recorded which). This chain is built from TRBV7-2 and TRBJ2-3, with a weak D call of TRBD1 (6 bases match). This receptor carries the CDR3 CASSQRTVSSVFTQYF. The DNA is TGTGCCAGCAGCCAACGGACAGTGAGTTCGGTTTTCACGCAGTATTTT.